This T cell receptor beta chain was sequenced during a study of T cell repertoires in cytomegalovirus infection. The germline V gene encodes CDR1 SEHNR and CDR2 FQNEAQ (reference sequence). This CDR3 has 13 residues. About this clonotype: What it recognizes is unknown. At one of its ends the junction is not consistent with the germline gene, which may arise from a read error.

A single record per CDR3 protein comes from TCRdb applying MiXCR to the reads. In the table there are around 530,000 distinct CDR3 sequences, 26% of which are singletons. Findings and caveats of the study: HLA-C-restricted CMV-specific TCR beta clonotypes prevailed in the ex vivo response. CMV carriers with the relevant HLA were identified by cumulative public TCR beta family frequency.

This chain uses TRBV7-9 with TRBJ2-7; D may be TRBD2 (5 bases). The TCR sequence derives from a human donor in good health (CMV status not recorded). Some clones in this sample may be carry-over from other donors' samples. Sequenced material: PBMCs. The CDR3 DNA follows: TGTGCCAGCAGCTTAGTGGGTAGCGTCTGGCTCCGCTTC. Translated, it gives CASSLVGSVWLRF.